Below, one T cell receptor beta chain is given with its context. With a J-beta primer mix and a sample-barcoded 5' primer, a second PCR ran 7 to 11 cycles. TCRdb itself ran the 5' RACE reads through MiXCR, one entry per CDR3 protein. The sample contains under 850,000 distinct CDR3 sequences, roughly 34% of which appear only once. This specimen belongs to a study of blood T cells in healthy people across ages. CDR1 and CDR2 (germline): MGHRA, YSYEKL. Unmatched junction bases numbered 7, after V lost 4 bases and J lost 2 bases. The CDR3 sequence is 16 residues long. The sequence derives from a man in his late teens or twenties in good health. Sequencing used blood. This chain links TRBV4-1 with TRBJ2-3; 9 bases fit TRBD1. The CDR3 reads CASSRGTGIPTDTQYF. The DNA of the CDR3 is TGCGCCAGCAGCCGCGGGACAGGGATTCCCACAGATACGCAGTATTTT.